This TCR beta chain was found in a study of neurological immune-mediated disorders. Study-wide results and limits: HTLV-1-associated myelopathy led in TCR clonal expansion, while multiple sclerosis ranked lowest, below healthy controls. When the repertoires were sorted by phylogenetic grouping, those of 18 of 34 multiple sclerosis patients ended up in one related-CDR3 cluster, a possible signature.

The CDR3 loop spans 12 amino acids. The V end was cut by 3 bases, the J end by 11 bases, with 16 bases between. Germline lookup yields CDR1 DFQATT and CDR2 SNEGSKA (reference sequence). A note on this clonotype: What it binds is unknown. A read error may explain this, as a much larger clone is one base away.

The cDNA was generated by 5'RACE with 10-nucleotide random UMIs. TCRdb reanalysed the 5' RACE reads using MiXCR and keeps one entry per CDR3 protein. Found here are 50,000 to 75,000 distinct CDR3 sequences, 4.1% of them singletons; the top ten hold about 2.4%. The sequence was collected from a man aged 45-60 years with multiple sclerosis. The rearrangement uses TRBV20-1 and TRBJ1-1; D perhaps matches TRBD1 (5 bases). Input material: PBMCs. This CDR3 reads CSARTHGGEAFF. DNA for the CDR3: TGCAGTGCTAGGACACATGGGGGGGAGGCTTTCTTT.